This section outlines one T cell receptor (beta chain) sequence together with its context. Its antigen is not identified. The sample originates from a study of blood T cells in healthy people across ages. Notes on the study in general: Aged donors had fewer naive CD4+ cells and lower diversity than long-lived donors.

It was with a sample-barcoded 5' primer and a J-beta primer mix that a second PCR of about 7 to 12 cycles was run. TCRdb re-analysed the 5' RACE reads in MiXCR, keeping a single row per CDR3 protein. The data contain around 800,000 distinct CDR3 sequences, roughly 24% of them singletons. The CDR3 runs to 16 residues. V lost 4 bases to trimming and J lost 4 bases, with 18 bases between them. Germline CDR1 is SGDLS and CDR2 is YYNGEE. These data were also reused for a study on T cells of mothers and their children.

V gene TRBV9 combines with J gene TRBJ1-3; weak D call: TRBD1 (6 bases). The sequencing input was blood. The TCR sequence derives from a boy younger than 18 in good health. As DNA, the CDR3 is TGTGCCAGCAGCTCCTTACTAGGGGGAAAAGGAAACACCATATATTTT. Encoded protein: CASSSLLGGKGNTIYF.